Below, one T cell receptor (beta chain) is given with its context. This sample is part of a study of blood T cell repertoires in COVID-19. Across the whole study: Acute-phase and convalescent COVID-19 samples originated in the United States, Italy and Spain.

Trimming removed 3 bases from V and 1 base from J, with 3 bases in between. The CDR3 loop spans 13 amino acids. Germline V gene data show CDR1 as SEHNR and CDR2 as FQNEAQ (reference sequence). Authors' processing steps: Amplification from reference gene primers served as the basis for estimated nucleated cell counts. TCRdb's table, derived via immunoSEQ multiplex PCR, lists solely in-frame clones and lacks some. V and J calls and clone size are copied from that table; D and trimming were computed from the DNA. Of 150,000 to 200,000 clones listed, about 90% are singletons. The chain joins TRBV7-9 to TRBJ2-2, with D unresolved. The sequencing input was peripheral blood. This TCR was recovered from a man aged 70-80 years with active or convalescent COVID-19. The CDR3 is CASSFVNTGELFF. CDR3 in DNA: TGTGCCAGCAGCTTCGTGAACACCGGGGAGCTGTTTTTT.